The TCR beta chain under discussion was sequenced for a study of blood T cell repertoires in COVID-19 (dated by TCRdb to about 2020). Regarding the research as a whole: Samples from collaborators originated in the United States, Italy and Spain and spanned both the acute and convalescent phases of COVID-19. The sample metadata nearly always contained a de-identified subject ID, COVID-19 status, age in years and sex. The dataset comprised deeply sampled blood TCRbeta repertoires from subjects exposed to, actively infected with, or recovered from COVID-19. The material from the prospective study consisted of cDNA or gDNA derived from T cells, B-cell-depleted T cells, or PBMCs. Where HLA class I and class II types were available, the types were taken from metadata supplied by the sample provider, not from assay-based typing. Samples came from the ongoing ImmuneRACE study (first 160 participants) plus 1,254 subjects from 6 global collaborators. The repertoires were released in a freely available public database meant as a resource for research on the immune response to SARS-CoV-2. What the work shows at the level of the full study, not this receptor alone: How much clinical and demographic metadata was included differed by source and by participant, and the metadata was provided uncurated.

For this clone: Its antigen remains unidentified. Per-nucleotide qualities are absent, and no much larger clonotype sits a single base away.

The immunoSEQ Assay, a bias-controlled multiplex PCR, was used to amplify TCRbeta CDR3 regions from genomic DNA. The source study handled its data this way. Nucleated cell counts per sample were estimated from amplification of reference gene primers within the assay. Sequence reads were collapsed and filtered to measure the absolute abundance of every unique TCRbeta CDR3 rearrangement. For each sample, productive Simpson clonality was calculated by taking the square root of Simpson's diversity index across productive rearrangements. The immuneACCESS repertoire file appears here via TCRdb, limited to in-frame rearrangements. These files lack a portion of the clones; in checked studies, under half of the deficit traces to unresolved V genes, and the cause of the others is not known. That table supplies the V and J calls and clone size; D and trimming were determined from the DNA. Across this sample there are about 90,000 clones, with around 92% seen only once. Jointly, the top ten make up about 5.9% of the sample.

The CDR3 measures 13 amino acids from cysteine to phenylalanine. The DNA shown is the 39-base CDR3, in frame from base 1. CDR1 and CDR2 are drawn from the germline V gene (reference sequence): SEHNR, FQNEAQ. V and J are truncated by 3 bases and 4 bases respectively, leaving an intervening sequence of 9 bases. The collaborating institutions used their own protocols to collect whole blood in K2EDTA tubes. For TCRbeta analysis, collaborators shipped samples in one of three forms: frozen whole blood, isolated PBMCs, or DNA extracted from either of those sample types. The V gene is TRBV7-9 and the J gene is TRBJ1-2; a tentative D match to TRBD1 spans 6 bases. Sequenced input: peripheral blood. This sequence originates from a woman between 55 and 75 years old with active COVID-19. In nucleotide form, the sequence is TGTGCCAGCAGCTTTGGACAGCTCTATGGCTACACCTTC. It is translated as CASSFGQLYGYTF.